This TCR beta chain originates from a study of blood T cell repertoires in COVID-19. Study-level background: Material from acute and convalescent COVID-19 was sourced from the United States, Italy and Spain.

This clone was observed a handful of times. In the source study's methods: Amplification of reference gene primers provided the estimated nucleated cell counts. Sequenced by immunoSEQ multiplex PCR; TCRdb stores in-frame clones only, minus some. Clone size and the V and J calls come from that table; the DNA yielded D and trimming. The table includes about 210,000 clones, 70% to 90% detected once. The study assigned cohorts using participant-reported clinical history. The V and J ends lost 8 bases and 5 bases, in that order; junction bases with no gene match: 13. The CDR3 has 14 amino acids. The sequenced material came from PBMCs or T cells enriched from blood (not recorded which). The receptor was derived from a middle-aged woman with acute COVID-19. This chain links TRBV5-3 with TRBJ2-7, with TRBD2 matching over 7 bases. TRBV5-3 is assigned to the ORF class and has an uncertain function. The CDR3 reads CARASRTRSHEQYF. The CDR3, as DNA: TGTGCCAGGGCGTCCCGGACTAGATCTCACGAGCAGTACTTC.